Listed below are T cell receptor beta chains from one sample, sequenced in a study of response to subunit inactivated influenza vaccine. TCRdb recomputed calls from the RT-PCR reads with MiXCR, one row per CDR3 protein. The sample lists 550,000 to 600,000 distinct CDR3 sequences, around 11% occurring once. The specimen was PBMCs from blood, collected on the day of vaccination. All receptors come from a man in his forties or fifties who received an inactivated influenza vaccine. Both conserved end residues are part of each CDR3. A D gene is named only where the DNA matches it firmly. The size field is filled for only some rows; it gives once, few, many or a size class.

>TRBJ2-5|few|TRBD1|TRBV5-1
TGCGCCAGCAGCTCACAAGGGGACAGGGGGGAGACCCAGTACTTC
CASSSQGDRGETQYF
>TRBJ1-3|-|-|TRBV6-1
TGTGCCAGCAGTCAGGGGAATTGGAACACCATATATTTT
CASSQGNWNTIYF
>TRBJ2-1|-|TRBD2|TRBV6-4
TGTGCCAGCAACAACCGGGGACTAGCGGGAGGGTTTTCCTACAATGAGCAGTTCTTC
CASNNRGLAGGFSYNEQFF
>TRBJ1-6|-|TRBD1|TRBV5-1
TGCGCCAGCAGCTTAACGGGACAGGATAATTCACCCCTCCACTTT
CASSLTGQDNSPLHF
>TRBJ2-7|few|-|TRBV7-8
TGTGCCAGCAGCTTAGAATCGCAGGACTACGAGCAGTACTTC
CASSLESQDYEQYF
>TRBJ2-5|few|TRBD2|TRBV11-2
TGTGCCAGCAGCTTATCCCCCTCTGGTGGATGGGGGGGAGAGACCCAGTACTTC
CASSLSPSGGWGGETQYF
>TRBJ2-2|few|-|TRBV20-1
TGCAGTGCTAGAGTGGTGGGGCCAAACACCGGGGAGCTGTTTTTT
CSARVVGPNTGELFF
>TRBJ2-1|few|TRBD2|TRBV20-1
TGCAGTGCTAGAATGGTGACTAGCGGCAGTTACGAGCAGTTCTTC
CSARMVTSGSYEQFF
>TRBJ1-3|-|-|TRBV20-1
TGCAGTGCTAGCGGGAACCACTTAAACACCATATATTTT
CSASGNHLNTIYF
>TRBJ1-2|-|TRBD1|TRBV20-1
TGCAGTGCTAGAGATGCAGGGGGAGGCTATGGCTACACCTTC
CSARDAGGGYGYTF
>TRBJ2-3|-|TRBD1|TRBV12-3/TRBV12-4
TGTGCCAGCAGTCCGACGACAGGGATCTCCACAGATACGCAGTATTTT
CASSPTTGISTDTQYF
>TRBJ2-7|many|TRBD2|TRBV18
TGTGCCAGCTCGGGACTAGCGAATACCTACGAGCAGTACTTC
CASSGLANTYEQYF
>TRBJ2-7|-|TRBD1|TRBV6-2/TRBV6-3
TGTGCCAGCAGGGGACAGCTTTCCTACGAGCAGTACTTC
CASRGQLSYEQYF
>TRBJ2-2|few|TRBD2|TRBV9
TGTGCCAGCGCGTGGGGGACTAGCGTTAGCACCGGGGAGCTGTTTTTT
CASAWGTSVSTGELFF
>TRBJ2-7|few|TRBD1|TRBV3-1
TGTGCCAGCAGGCAGGGGGCCCTCGGTGAGCAGTACTTC
CASRQGALGEQYF
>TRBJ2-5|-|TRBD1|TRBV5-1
TGCGCCAGCAGCTTGGCCCCAGGGACAGGGCCACAAGAGACCCAGTACTTC
CASSLAPGTGPQETQYF
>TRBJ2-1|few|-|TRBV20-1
TGCAGTGCTAGCGCTGGATACAATGAGCAGTTCTTC
CSASAGYNEQFF
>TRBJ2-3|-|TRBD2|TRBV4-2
TGTGCCAGCAGCCAGGCGCGGAGATCCGGGACTAGCGGGAGGTGGTCAGATACGCAGTATTTT
CASSQARRSGTSGRWSDTQYF
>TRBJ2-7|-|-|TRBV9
TGTGCCAGCAGCGTAGGCGGGCAGGGTCCTTACGAGCAGTACTTC
CASSVGGQGPYEQYF
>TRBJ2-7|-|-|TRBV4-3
TGCGCCAGCAGCCAAGAATTTCGCACCCTGAATTCCTACGAGCAGTACTTC
CASSQEFRTLNSYEQYF
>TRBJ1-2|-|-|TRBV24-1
TGTGCCACCAGTGAGGGAAAAACTGGCGGCTACACCTTC
CATSEGKTGGYTF
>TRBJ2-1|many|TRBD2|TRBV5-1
TGCGCCAGCAGTAGCGGGGGGCCTATTCTTGACTCCTACAATGAGCAGTTCTTC
CASSSGGPILDSYNEQFF
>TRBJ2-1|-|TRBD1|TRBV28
TGTGCCAGCAGTTTATACCCGGGACAGGGACCGAATGAGCAGTTCTTC
CASSLYPGQGPNEQFF
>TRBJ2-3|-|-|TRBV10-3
TGTGCCATCGGAGCCCTAGCGATGGGCGCAGATACGCAGTATTTT
CAIGALAMGADTQYF
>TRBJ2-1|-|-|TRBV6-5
TGTGCCAGCAGTTACGAGGCACTAGCCCAGCAGTTCTTC
CASSYEALAQQFF
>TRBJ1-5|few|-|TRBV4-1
TGCGCCAGCAGCCAAGATTTCGTGGGGGAAACTCGATGGACCCAGCATTTT
CASSQDFVGETRWTQHF
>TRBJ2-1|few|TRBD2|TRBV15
TGTGCCACCAGCAGAGATCTACTAGCGGGGAGCTCCTACAATGAGCAGTTCTTC
CATSRDLLAGSSYNEQFF
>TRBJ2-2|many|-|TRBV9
TGTGCCAGCGGTAATCTAGGGTTGAACACCGGGGAGCTGTTTTTT
CASGNLGLNTGELFF
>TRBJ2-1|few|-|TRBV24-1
TGTGCCACCAGTGATGGTGGTAGCGGAACCTACAATGAGCAGTTCTTC
CATSDGGSGTYNEQFF
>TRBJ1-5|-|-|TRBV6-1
TGTGCCAGCAGTGAAGTCTTAGTCAGGGGAGGCGGTTATAGCAATCAGCCCCAGCATTTT
CASSEVLVRGGGYSNQPQHF